These 16 T cell receptor beta chains share one sample of origin, sequenced in a study of technical replicates of blood from a handful of donors. Assay: immunoSEQ multiplex PCR; the TCRdb copy retains only in-frame clones and omits some. The sample lists almost 70,000 clones; approximately 90% were seen once. The sample taken for sequencing was PBMCs. These receptors were collected from a human donor in good health. Some clones in this sample may be carry-over from other donors' samples.

DNA of the CDR3: TGTGCCAGCAGCTTAAGCGCGGGAGGGCCCTACAATGAGCAGTTCTTC. It is translated as CASSLSAGGPYNEQFF. V and J are TRBV7-3 and TRBJ2-1, with 9 bases matching TRBD2. The CDR3 totals 16 residues. Germline loops: CDR1 SGHTA, CDR2 FQGTGA. With 1 base clipped from V and 2 bases from J, the junction kept 3 bases outside the gene matches.

This rearrangement joins TRBV7-6 to TRBJ2-2, with 7 bases aligning to TRBD1. The CDR3 sequence is 16 residues long. J was trimmed by 4 bases and V by 5 bases; bases with no gene match: 10. Germline CDR1 reads SGHVS; CDR2 reads FNYEAQ. CDR3 coding DNA: TGTGCCAGCAGCCCGCGCTTACAGGGGTCCACCGGGGAGCTGTTTTTT. Translation: CASSPRLQGSTGELFF.

This clone showed up just once. The rearrangement links TRBV4-1 to TRBJ2-5; D may be TRBD1 (5 bases). This CDR3 comprises 14 residues. V lost 1 base and J 5 bases, leaving 11 bases between the germline ends. Germline CDR1 is MGHRA and CDR2 is YSYEKL. CDR3 nucleotides: TGCGCCAGCAGCCAAGTATTAGGGGTGGAGACCCAGTACTTC. It is translated as CASSQVLGVETQYF.

This clone appeared a single time. V gene TRBV6-5 combines with J gene TRBJ2-2; tentative D call: TRBD2 (5 bases). The CDR3 has 14 amino acids. Germline CDR1 reads MNHEY; CDR2 reads SVGAGI. Trimming cost V 2 bases and J 3 bases, with 7 bases left between them. The CDR3 sequence is CASSYEGDTGELFF. The CDR3 coding sequence is TGTGCCAGCAGTTACGAGGGAGACACCGGGGAGCTGTTTTTT.

The genes are TRBV5-1 and TRBJ2-6; D not resolved. This CDR3 is built from 15 residues. Trimming took 1 base from V and 6 from J, leaving 11 bases between them. From germline, CDR1 is SGHRS and CDR2 YFSETQ. The chain's CDR3 is CASSLSAVAANVLTF. For the CDR3, the DNA is TGCGCCAGCAGCTTGTCGGCGGTGGCGGCCAACGTCCTGACTTTC.

This clone showed up just once. The chain has TRBV30 and TRBJ2-3; 8 nucleotides align to TRBD2. Germline CDR1 is GTSNPN and CDR2 is SVGIG (reference sequence). The CDR3 runs 14 residues. Losses at the gene ends were 7 bases for V and 3 bases for J; bases not matched to a gene: 9. The CDR3 DNA reads TGTGCCTCCGGGACGGGAGGGTGGACAGATACGCAGTATTTT. Its protein product is CASGTGGWTDTQYF. The full variable domain, its missing parts supplied by reference TRBV30 and TRBJ2-3, is SQTIHQWPATLVQPVGSPLSLECTVEGTSNPNLYWYRQAAGRGLQLLFYSVGIGQISSEVPQNLSASRPQDRQFILSSKKLLLSDSGFYLCASGTGGWTDTQYFGPGTRLTVL.

The rearrangement links TRBV7-9 to TRBJ2-3, with TRBD2 identical over 7 bases. Germline CDR1 is SEHNR and CDR2 is FQNEAQ (reference sequence). This CDR3 region has 17 residues. V was clipped by 2 bases and J by 1 base; unmatched bases: 9. For the CDR3, the DNA is TGTGCCAGCAGCTTACCGGGAGGCCGGGGACGCACAGATACGCAGTATTTT. It yields the protein CASSLPGGRGRTDTQYF.

The chain couples TRBV10-1 to TRBJ2-4; 7 bases align to TRBD1. Germline CDR1 is WNHNN and CDR2 is SYGVQD (reference sequence). V dropped 5 bases and J dropped 0; count of bases not matched to a gene: 4. There are 15 residues in the CDR3. DNA for the CDR3: TGCGCCAGCAGTTTACAGGGGCTAGCCAAAAACATTCAGTACTTC. Residues: CASSLQGLAKNIQYF.

V usage is TRBV2 and J usage is TRBJ1-2; 8 positions agree with TRBD1. Germline CDR1 reads SNHLY; CDR2 reads FYNNEI. The CDR3 consists of 12 residues. V dropped 6 bases and J dropped 6; count of bases not matched to a gene: 3. The CDR3 nucleotides read TGTGCCAGCAGACTACAGGGGGATGGCTACACCTTC. Translation: CASRLQGDGYTF. The full variable domain, rest sourced from reference TRBV2 and TRBJ1-2, is EPEVTQTPSHQVTQMGQEVILRCVPISNHLYFYWYRQILGQKVEFLVSFYNNEISEKSEIFDDQFSVERPDGSNFTLKIRSTKLEDSAMYFCASRLQGDGYTFGSGTRLTVV.

The gene calls are TRBV19 and TRBJ2-7, with TRBD1 identical over 11 bases. The trim removed 6 bases at V and 6 bases at J, leaving 7 bases unmatched. The CDR3 spans 14 residues. The V gene's germline CDR1 is LNHDA and CDR2 SQIVND (reference sequence). In nucleotides, the CDR3 is TGTGCCAGTAGCCTTGGACAGGGGGCGTCCGAGCAGTACTTC. This translates into CASSLGQGASEQYF.

J is TRBJ2-2 and V is TRBV5-6; a possible D gene is TRBD1 (6 bases). Looked up from germline, CDR1 is SGHDT and CDR2 is YYEEEE. The CDR3 is made up of 17 amino acids. Trimming took 0 bases from V and 1 from J, leaving 13 bases between them. The CDR3 region is CASSLDLDSWNTGELFF. The CDR3 nucleotides read TGTGCCAGCAGCTTGGACCTGGACAGCTGGAACACCGGGGAGCTGTTTTTT.

The chain joins TRBV7-3 to TRBJ2-5, with a weak D call TRBD1 (6 bases). The V gene lost 5 bases and the J gene lost 1 base, with 17 bases spanning the gap. The CDR3 has 16 residues. Germline assignment: CDR1 SGHTA and CDR2 FQGTGA. The CDR3 reads CASSPGTQGGQETQYF. CDR3 in DNA: TGTGCCAGCAGCCCCGGGACCCAAGGGGGCCAAGAGACCCAGTACTTC. Full variable domain (rest looked up from reference TRBV7-3 and TRBJ2-5): GAGVSQTPSNKVTEKGKYVELRCDPISGHTALYWYRQSLGQGPEFLIYFQGTGAADDSGLPNDRFFAVRPEGSVSTLKIQRTERGDSAVYLCASSPGTQGGQETQYFGPGTRLLVL.

The V gene is TRBV29-1, the J gene TRBJ2-5; D not resolved. CDR1 and CDR2 from the germline V gene are SQVTM and ANQGSEA. The CDR3 sequence is 14 residues long. The V end was cut by 0 bases, the J end by 1 base, with 9 bases between. CDR3 DNA sequence: TGCAGCGTTGAAGATGTAACAATCCAAGAGACCCAGTACTTC. Translating gives CSVEDVTIQETQYF.

This clone has a single count. The rearrangement links TRBV4-3 to TRBJ2-5, with D unclear. Trimming removed 0 bases from V and 1 base from J, with 12 bases in between. The CDR3 totals 16 residues. CDR1 and CDR2 from the germline V gene are LGHNA and YSLEER. CDR3 bases: TGCGCCAGCAGCCAAGATCCCCGGTCCGTCCAAGAGACCCAGTACTTC. Encoded protein: CASSQDPRSVQETQYF.

This clone showed up just once. The genes are TRBV6-5 and TRBJ2-2, with D tentatively TRBD2 (6 bases). Trimming removed 6 bases from V and 4 bases from J, with 12 bases in between. The germline gives CDR1 MNHEY, CDR2 SVGAGI. The CDR3 length is 14 residues. CDR3 loop: CASRGSGRTGELFF. CDR3 coding DNA: TGTGCCAGCAGGGGTAGCGGACGCACCGGGGAGCTGTTTTTT.

The chain has TRBV2 and TRBJ2-2, with D perhaps TRBD2 (5 bases). CDR3 length equals 13 residues. CDR1 SNHLY and CDR2 FYNNEI come from the germline V gene. V lost 7 bases, J lost 3 bases, and 9 bases lay in between. The CDR3 region has the DNA TGTGCCAGCACTCGGACTGACACCGGGGAGCTGTTTTTT. Translated: CASTRTDTGELFF.